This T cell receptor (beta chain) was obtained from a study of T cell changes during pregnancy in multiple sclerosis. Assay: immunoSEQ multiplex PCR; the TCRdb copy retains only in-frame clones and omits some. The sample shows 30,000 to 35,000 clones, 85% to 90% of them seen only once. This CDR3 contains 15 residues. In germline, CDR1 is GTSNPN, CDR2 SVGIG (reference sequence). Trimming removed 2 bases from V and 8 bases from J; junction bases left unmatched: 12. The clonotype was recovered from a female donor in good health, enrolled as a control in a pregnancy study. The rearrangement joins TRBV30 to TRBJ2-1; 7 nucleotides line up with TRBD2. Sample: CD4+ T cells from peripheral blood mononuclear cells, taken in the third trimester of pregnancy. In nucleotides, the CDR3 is TGTGCCTGGAGTCCTGGAGGAGCGGGAAGGCATGAGCAGTTCTTC. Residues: CAWSPGGAGRHEQFF.